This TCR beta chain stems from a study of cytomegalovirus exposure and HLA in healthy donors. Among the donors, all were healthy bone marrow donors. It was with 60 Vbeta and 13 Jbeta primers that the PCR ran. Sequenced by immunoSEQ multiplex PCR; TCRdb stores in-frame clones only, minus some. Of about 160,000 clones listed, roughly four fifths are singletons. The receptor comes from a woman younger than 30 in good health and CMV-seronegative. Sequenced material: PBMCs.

CDR3 sequence: CASSHARDIAQPQHF. CDR3 in DNA: TGCGCCAGCAGCCATGCTAGGGACATTGCGCAGCCCCAGCATTTT. The chain employs TRBV4-1 and TRBJ1-5, with D possibly TRBD1 on 6 matching bases. Germline values: CDR1 MGHRA, CDR2 YSYEKL. Trimming pared 3 bases from V and 7 bases from J, leaving 16 bases between. This CDR3 is 15 amino acids long.